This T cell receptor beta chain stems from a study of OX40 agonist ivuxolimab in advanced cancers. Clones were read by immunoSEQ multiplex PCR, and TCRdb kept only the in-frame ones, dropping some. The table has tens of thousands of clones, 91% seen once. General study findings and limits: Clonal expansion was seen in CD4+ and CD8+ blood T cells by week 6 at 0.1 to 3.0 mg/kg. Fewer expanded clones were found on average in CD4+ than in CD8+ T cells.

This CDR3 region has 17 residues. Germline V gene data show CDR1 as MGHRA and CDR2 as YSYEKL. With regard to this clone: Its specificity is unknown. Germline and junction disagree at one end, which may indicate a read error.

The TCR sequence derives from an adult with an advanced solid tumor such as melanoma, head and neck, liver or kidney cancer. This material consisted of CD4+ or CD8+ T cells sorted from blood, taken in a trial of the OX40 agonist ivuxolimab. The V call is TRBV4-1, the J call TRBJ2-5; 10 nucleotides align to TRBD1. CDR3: CASSQVPGQGPQETQYF. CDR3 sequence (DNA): TGCGCCAGCAGTCAAGTCCCGGGACAGGGGCCTCAAGAGACCCAGTACTTC.